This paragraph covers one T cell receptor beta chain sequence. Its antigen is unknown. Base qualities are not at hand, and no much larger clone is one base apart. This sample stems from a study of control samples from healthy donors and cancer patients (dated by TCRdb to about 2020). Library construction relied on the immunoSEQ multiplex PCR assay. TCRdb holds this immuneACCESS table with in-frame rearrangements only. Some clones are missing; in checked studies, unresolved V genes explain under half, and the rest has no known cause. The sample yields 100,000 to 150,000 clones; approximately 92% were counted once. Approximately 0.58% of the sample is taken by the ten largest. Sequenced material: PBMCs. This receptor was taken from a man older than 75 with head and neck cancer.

The encoded CDR3 is CASSQETGKGLAGRGYEQYF. In nucleotides, the sequence is TGCGCCAGCAGCCAAGAAACCGGGAAGGGACTAGCGGGAAGGGGGTACGAGCAGTACTTC. The chain uses TRBV4-1 and TRBJ2-7, and TRBD2 matches 13 of the central bases. The CDR3 has 20 amino acids, counting the end cysteine and phenylalanine. The only DNA kept is the CDR3, 60 bases in frame from the first base. Germline trimming amounts to 0 bases on V and 4 bases on J, with 15 as the count of junction bases outside the gene matches. Looking up the germline V gene yields CDR1 MGHRA and CDR2 YSYEKL.